Detailed here is one TCR beta chain. This clonotype was recorded only once. Its binding antigen is unknown. No quality values exist for individual bases; no much larger clone is one base distant. Support from one read is weak. The CDR3 measures 13 amino acids from cysteine to phenylalanine. Just CDR3 DNA is preserved here, 39 bases in frame from base 1. Via the germline V gene, CDR1 is SGHDN and CDR2 FVKESK. The germline ends are 13 bases apart after V is trimmed by 4 bases and J by 7 bases. The data were taken from a study of T-cell reconstitution after alpha-beta-depleted transplantation in children (dated by TCRdb to 2016 to 2017). Describing the broader study: The study quantitatively tracked T-cell immune reconstitution after TCRalphabeta/CD19-depleted allogeneic hematopoietic cell transplantation in children using TCR repertoire profiling.

Library preparation employed PCR. Sequencing was performed on an Illumina HiSeq 2500. To normalize quantification of the TCRbeta repertoire, the TCR libraries were built with molecular barcoding that relied on unique molecular identifiers. In TCRdb, the public reads were trimmed at Q25 with fastp and aligned with MiXCR, with productive beta chains retained. Rows with one shared CDR3 protein collapse into an entry with the most common genes and DNA. This sample has about 610,000 distinct CDR3 sequences in its table, and roughly a tenth of those were observed once. Clones ranked in the top ten supply about 4% of the sample.

The chain joins TRBV14 to TRBJ2-5; the D region possibly corresponds to TRBD2 (5 bases align). Sequencing was performed on PBMCs from the stem cell graft donor, taken from the stem cell graft. This sequence originates from a human donor who donated a stem cell graft to a child with acute myeloid leukemia. CDR3 loop: CASSPTTRGTQYF. At the DNA level, the sequence is TGTGCCAGCAGCCCCACCACCCGGGGGACCCAGTACTTC.